This is a list of T cell receptor beta chains from one sample in a study of cytomegalovirus exposure and HLA in healthy donors. Clones were read by immunoSEQ multiplex PCR, and TCRdb kept only the in-frame ones, dropping some. This sample's table has about 55,000 clones. The sample consisted of PBMCs. These receptor sequences come from a man aged 50 or older in good health and CMV-seropositive. Each CDR3 is given with its conserved first and last residue. The D gene is left open where the match is weak.

v_call	d_call	j_call	cdr3_aa	cdr3_nt
TRBV4-3	.	TRBJ1-1	CASSQDSHGGSAFF	TGCGCCAGCAGCCAAGACAGCCATGGCGGGTCGGCTTTCTTT
TRBV6-1	.	TRBJ2-7	CASSDSRVAYEQYF	TGTGCCAGCAGTGACTCCAGGGTAGCCTACGAGCAGTACTTC
TRBV23-1	.	TRBJ2-1	CASSQPVQPNEQFF	TGCGCCAGCAGTCAACCGGTCCAACCCAATGAGCAGTTCTTC
TRBV10-1	TRBD1	TRBJ2-7	CASSEPGTGYEQYF	TGCGCCAGCAGTGAGCCCGGGACAGGATACGAGCAGTACTTC
TRBV6-1	.	TRBJ1-2	CASSTGTTAYGYTF	TGTGCCAGCAGTACAGGAACCACTGCCTATGGCTACACCTTC
TRBV19	TRBD1	TRBJ1-5	CASSIVQGNQPQHF	TGTGCCAGTAGTATTGTACAGGGGAACCAGCCCCAGCATTTT
TRBV4-3	TRBD1	TRBJ1-3	CASSQDLGQPGNTIYF	TGCGCCAGCAGCCAAGATCTGGGACAGCCTGGAAACACCATATATTTT
TRBV6-6	.	TRBJ2-7	CASRLSASSYEQYF	TGTGCCAGCAGGCTTAGCGCGAGCTCCTACGAGCAGTACTTC
TRBV14	.	TRBJ2-7	CASSPPRGARGLGYEQYF	TGTGCCAGCAGCCCCCCCCGGGGGGCTCGGGGGCTCGGGTACGAGCAGTACTTC
TRBV18	TRBD1	TRBJ2-2	CASSPTGTGVSGELFF	TGTGCCAGCTCACCTACCGGGACAGGGGTGAGCGGGGAGCTGTTTTTT
TRBV28	TRBD2	TRBJ2-3	CASTSGRRTDTQYF	TGTGCCAGCACGAGCGGGAGGCGGACAGATACGCAGTATTTT
TRBV7-9	TRBD2	TRBJ2-7	CASSLGLAGPQYEQYF	TGTGCCAGCAGCTTAGGGCTAGCGGGACCGCAATACGAGCAGTACTTC
TRBV30	.	TRBJ1-5	CAWSGGGSNQPQHF	TGTGCCTGGAGTGGAGGGGGAAGCAATCAGCCCCAGCATTTT
TRBV28	TRBD1	TRBJ2-7	CASSSRQGSSYEQYF	TGTGCCAGCAGTTCAAGACAGGGGTCTTCCTACGAGCAGTACTTC
TRBV6-6	.	TRBJ2-5	CASSNPTQPQETQYF	TGTGCCAGCAGTAACCCGACTCAACCCCAAGAGACCCAGTACTTC
TRBV28	TRBD1	TRBJ2-5	CASSLGTGLETQYF	TGTGCCAGCAGTCTCGGGACAGGGTTAGAGACCCAGTACTTC
TRBV18	TRBD1	TRBJ1-4	CASCPDRGRNEKLFF	TGTGCCAGCTGCCCCGACAGGGGGAGGAATGAAAAACTGTTTTTT
TRBV19	.	TRBJ1-2	CASSMHSTGLYGYTF	TGTGCCAGTAGTATGCACTCGACAGGACTTTATGGCTACACCTTC
TRBV18	TRBD2	TRBJ2-3	CASSLGLAGLPDTQYF	TGTGCCAGCTCCCTTGGACTAGCGGGACTCCCAGATACGCAGTATTTT
TRBV9	.	TRBJ2-1	CASSVASENNEQFF	TGTGCCAGCAGCGTAGCTTCCGAGAACAATGAGCAGTTCTTC
TRBV19	TRBD1	TRBJ1-2	CATGTGDRSGYTF	TGTGCCACTGGGACAGGGGATAGGAGTGGCTACACCTTC
TRBV7-2	.	TRBJ1-1	CASSLVAGNTEDFF	TGTGCCAGCAGCTTAGTGGCGGGGAACACTGAAGATTTCTTT
TRBV28	TRBD1	TRBJ1-1	CASSLWTGSLPTEAFF	TGTGCCAGCAGTTTATGGACAGGGTCCCTCCCCACTGAAGCTTTCTTT
TRBV2	TRBD1	TRBJ1-2	CASRRGQGKGYTF	TGTGCCAGCAGGAGGGGACAGGGAAAAGGCTACACCTTC
TRBV25-1	.	TRBJ2-3	CASSELGGRVTDTQYF	TGTGCCAGCAGTGAACTAGGGGGGAGGGTCACAGATACGCAGTATTTT
TRBV6-5	TRBD1	TRBJ1-2	CASSRGPDYGYTF	TGTGCCAGCAGTAGGGGGCCAGACTATGGCTACACCTTC
TRBV7-9	.	TRBJ2-5	CASSLGEVGTQYF	TGTGCCAGCAGCTTGGGTGAGGTGGGGACCCAGTACTTC
TRBV18	TRBD1	TRBJ1-2	CASSRDSRGYTF	TGTGCCAGCTCACGGGACAGTCGGGGCTACACCTTC
TRBV5-8	TRBD1	TRBJ1-5	CASSFQGARQPQHF	TGTGCCAGCAGCTTCCAGGGGGCGCGTCAGCCCCAGCATTTT
TRBV27	TRBD2	TRBJ2-7	CASSLAGTYEQYF	TGTGCCAGCTCCCTAGCGGGAACCTACGAGCAGTACTTC
TRBV9	TRBD2	TRBJ2-5	CASSELGGETQYF	TGTGCCAGCAGCGAGTTGGGGGGGGAGACCCAGTACTTC
TRBV27	TRBD2	TRBJ2-7	CASSLSRGLAGTYEQYF	TGTGCCAGCAGTTTATCTCGGGGGCTAGCGGGAACCTACGAGCAGTACTTC
TRBV9	TRBD2	TRBJ2-2	CASSVASGAGELFF	TGTGCCAGCAGCGTAGCTAGCGGGGCCGGGGAGCTGTTTTTT
TRBV4-3	TRBD1	TRBJ1-4	CASSQRLQGGMSNEKLFF	TGCGCCAGCAGCCAGAGACTCCAGGGGGGTATGTCTAATGAAAAACTGTTTTTT
TRBV6-6	TRBD2	TRBJ2-2	CATADSGGADTGELFF	TGTGCCACGGCGGACAGCGGGGGGGCTGACACCGGGGAGCTGTTTTTT
TRBV28	TRBD1	TRBJ1-5	CASSPGQGAFQPQHF	TGTGCCAGCAGTCCGGGACAGGGGGCTTTTCAGCCCCAGCATTTT
TRBV28	.	TRBJ1-1	CATRRYTEAFF	TGTGCCACCAGGAGGTACACTGAAGCTTTCTTT
TRBV6-5	TRBD1	TRBJ2-1	CASSSGTGSYNEQFF	TGTGCCAGCAGTTCCGGGACAGGCTCCTACAATGAGCAGTTCTTC
TRBV4-2	TRBD2	TRBJ2-3	CASSRGLAITDTQYF	TGTGCCAGCAGCCGGGGACTAGCGATCACAGATACGCAGTATTTT
TRBV18	.	TRBJ2-2	CASSPQEGETGELFF	TGTGCCAGCTCACCACAAGAGGGGGAGACCGGGGAGCTGTTTTTT
TRBV4-3	.	TRBJ2-1	CASSPSRDSYNEQFF	TGCGCCAGCAGCCCCTCCCGGGACTCCTACAATGAGCAGTTCTTC
TRBV29-1	.	TRBJ2-7	CSVDITAYEQYF	TGCAGCGTTGATATTACAGCCTACGAGCAGTACTTC
TRBV7-2	.	TRBJ2-5	CASSLGPETQYF	TGTGCCAGCAGCTTAGGGCCAGAGACCCAGTACTTC
TRBV29-1	.	TRBJ2-7	CSVEVGHAYEQYF	TGCAGCGTTGAAGTGGGACATGCCTACGAGCAGTACTTC
TRBV5-4	TRBD1	TRBJ1-2	CASTLDRGGYTF	TGTGCCAGCACCTTGGACAGGGGCGGCTACACCTTC
TRBV5-1	TRBD2	TRBJ2-1	CASSLMGRGGDNEQFF	TGCGCCAGCAGCTTGATGGGGCGGGGGGGCGACAATGAGCAGTTCTTC
TRBV18	TRBD2	TRBJ2-7	CASSSPSGGAFEQYF	TGTGCCAGCTCATCTCCGAGCGGGGGGGCGTTCGAGCAGTACTTC
TRBV4-2	TRBD1	TRBJ1-1	CASSLRDRGPNTEAFF	TGTGCCAGCAGCCTCCGGGACAGGGGGCCGAACACTGAAGCTTTCTTT
TRBV6-5	TRBD1	TRBJ1-2	CASSTPGQVYGYTF	TGTGCCAGCAGCACCCCGGGACAGGTCTATGGCTACACCTTC
TRBV5-1	.	TRBJ1-1	CASSLSELDTEAFF	TGCGCCAGCAGCTTGTCCGAACTGGACACTGAAGCTTTCTTT
TRBV27	.	TRBJ1-1	CASRTPMNTEAFF	TGTGCCAGCAGGACACCTATGAACACTGAAGCTTTCTTT
TRBV28	TRBD1	TRBJ2-5	CASSPTGTGKETQYF	TGTGCCAGCAGTCCAACCGGGACAGGGAAAGAGACCCAGTACTTC
TRBV28	TRBD1	TRBJ2-5	CASRGQGGETQYF	TGTGCCAGCAGGGGACAGGGAGGGGAGACCCAGTACTTC
TRBV30	.	TRBJ2-1	CAWSRGGGIDNEQFF	TGTGCCTGGAGTCGTGGGGGGGGCATCGACAATGAGCAGTTCTTC
TRBV7-9	.	TRBJ1-2	CASSFGGNYGYTF	TGTGCCAGCAGCTTCGGGGGTAACTATGGCTACACCTTC
TRBV6-5	.	TRBJ2-7	CASSPRVQREQYF	TGTGCCAGCAGCCCCCGGGTCCAGAGGGAGCAGTACTTC
TRBV30	TRBD1	TRBJ1-5	CAWSTGQGGKQPQHF	TGTGCCTGGAGTACCGGACAGGGCGGCAAGCAGCCCCAGCATTTT
TRBV5-1	.	TRBJ2-5	CASSTSQETQYF	TGCGCCAGCAGCACAAGCCAAGAGACCCAGTACTTC
TRBV13	TRBD2	TRBJ2-7	CASSSLAGEDYEQYF	TGTGCCAGCAGCTCCCTAGCGGGGGAGGACTACGAGCAGTACTTC